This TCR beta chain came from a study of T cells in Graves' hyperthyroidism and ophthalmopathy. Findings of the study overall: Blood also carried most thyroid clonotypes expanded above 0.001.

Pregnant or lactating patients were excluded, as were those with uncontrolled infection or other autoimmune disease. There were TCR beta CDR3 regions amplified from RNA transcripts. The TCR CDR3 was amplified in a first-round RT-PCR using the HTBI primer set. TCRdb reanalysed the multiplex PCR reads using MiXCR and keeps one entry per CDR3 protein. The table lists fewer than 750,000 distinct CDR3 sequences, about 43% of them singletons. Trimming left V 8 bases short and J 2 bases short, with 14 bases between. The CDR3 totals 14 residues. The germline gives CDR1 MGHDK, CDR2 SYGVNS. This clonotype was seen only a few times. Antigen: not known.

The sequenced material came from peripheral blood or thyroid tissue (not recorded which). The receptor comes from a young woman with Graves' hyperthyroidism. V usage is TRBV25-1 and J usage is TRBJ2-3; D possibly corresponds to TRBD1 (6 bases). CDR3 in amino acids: CASGIQGPTDTQYF. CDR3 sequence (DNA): TGTGCCAGCGGCATCCAGGGGCCCACAGATACGCAGTATTTT.